These T cell receptor beta chains were read from a single sample in a study of long-term antiretroviral therapy in people with HIV. The table came from immunoSEQ multiplex PCR; TCRdb's copy has only in-frame clones and leaves some out. This sample yields around 35,000 clones, of which roughly 96% are seen a single time; 2% to 2.5% belongs to the top ten. The material was unsorted PBMCs, obtained 6.6 years after starting antiretroviral therapy. The receptor set was obtained from a man aged 25-40 years with HIV. Each CDR3 is given with its conserved first and last residue. The D gene is left open where the match is weak. Part of the rows lack a size; the others show once, few, many or a class for expanded clones.

v_gene: TRBV4-3; d_gene: -; j_gene: TRBJ2-7; abundance: once; CDR3aa: CASSQDRGSSYEQYF; CDR3nt: TGCGCCAGCAGCCAAGATCGCGGTAGCTCCTACGAGCAGTACTTC
v_gene: TRBV11-2; d_gene: -; j_gene: TRBJ2-7; abundance: once; CDR3aa: CASSGRLRAGYEQYF; CDR3nt: TGTGCCAGCAGCGGGAGACTACGGGCGGGCTACGAGCAGTACTTC
v_gene: TRBV4-3; d_gene: -; j_gene: TRBJ2-2; abundance: -; CDR3aa: CASSQSITGELFF; CDR3nt: TGCGCCAGCAGCCAGAGCATCACCGGGGAGCTGTTTTTT
v_gene: TRBV6-5; d_gene: -; j_gene: TRBJ2-7; abundance: -; CDR3aa: CASSPVTGYEQYF; CDR3nt: TGTGCCAGCAGTCCAGTGACAGGATACGAGCAGTACTTC
v_gene: TRBV6-5; d_gene: -; j_gene: TRBJ2-3; abundance: once; CDR3aa: CASSYSWEGVDTQYF; CDR3nt: TGTGCCAGCAGTTACTCGTGGGAAGGGGTAGATACGCAGTATTTT
v_gene: TRBV7-9; d_gene: -; j_gene: TRBJ1-2; abundance: -; CDR3aa: CASSFEQNYGYTF; CDR3nt: TGTGCCAGCAGCTTTGAACAGAACTATGGCTACACCTTC
v_gene: TRBV13; d_gene: TRBD1; j_gene: TRBJ1-1; abundance: -; CDR3aa: CASSSRQGEAFF; CDR3nt: TGTGCCAGCAGCTCGAGACAGGGTGAAGCTTTCTTT
v_gene: TRBV9; d_gene: TRBD2; j_gene: TRBJ2-3; abundance: -; CDR3aa: CASSFRSGKREDTQYF; CDR3nt: TGTGCCAGCAGCTTTCGTAGCGGGAAAAGGGAAGATACGCAGTATTTT
v_gene: TRBV6-5; d_gene: -; j_gene: TRBJ2-1; abundance: -; CDR3aa: CASSYDKSSYNEQFF; CDR3nt: TGTGCCAGCAGTTACGATAAAAGCTCCTACAATGAGCAGTTCTTC
v_gene: TRBV7-2; d_gene: TRBD2; j_gene: TRBJ2-2; abundance: -; CDR3aa: CASSYRAGANTGELFF; CDR3nt: TGTGCCAGCAGCTATCGAGCGGGAGCGAACACCGGGGAGCTGTTTTTT
v_gene: TRBV19; d_gene: TRBD2; j_gene: TRBJ2-1; abundance: -; CDR3aa: CASSIVRGRDYNEQFF; CDR3nt: TGTGCCAGTAGTATAGTTCGGGGGAGGGACTACAATGAGCAGTTCTTC
v_gene: TRBV19; d_gene: -; j_gene: TRBJ1-1; abundance: -; CDR3aa: CASSIDRGGNMNTEAFF; CDR3nt: TGTGCCAGTAGTATAGATCGGGGCGGCAACATGAACACTGAAGCTTTCTTT
v_gene: TRBV6-1; d_gene: -; j_gene: TRBJ2-6; abundance: -; CDR3aa: CASSEGETGANVLTF; CDR3nt: TGTGCCAGCAGTGAAGGGGAAACTGGGGCCAACGTCCTGACTTTC
v_gene: TRBV7-6; d_gene: -; j_gene: TRBJ1-1; abundance: -; CDR3aa: CASSLVVGAGSGTEAFF; CDR3nt: TGTGCCAGCAGCTTAGTGGTCGGGGCAGGCTCAGGCACTGAAGCTTTCTTT
v_gene: TRBV2; d_gene: TRBD2; j_gene: TRBJ2-2; abundance: -; CDR3aa: CASDNRGRGLAGGSNTGELFF; CDR3nt: TGTGCCAGCGACAACCGAGGAAGGGGACTAGCGGGGGGGTCGAACACCGGGGAGCTGTTTTTT
v_gene: TRBV14; d_gene: -; j_gene: TRBJ1-4; abundance: -; CDR3aa: CASSPVSGGEKLFF; CDR3nt: TGTGCCAGCAGCCCCGTATCTGGGGGCGAAAAACTGTTTTTT
v_gene: TRBV7-2; d_gene: -; j_gene: TRBJ2-5; abundance: -; CDR3aa: CASSLIVETQYF; CDR3nt: TGTGCCAGCAGCTTAATAGTGGAGACCCAGTACTTC
v_gene: TRBV7-9; d_gene: -; j_gene: TRBJ1-4; abundance: -; CDR3aa: CASSLVGGKLFF; CDR3nt: TGTGCCAGCAGCTTAGTCGGGGGGAAACTGTTTTTT
v_gene: TRBV7-6; d_gene: -; j_gene: TRBJ1-3; abundance: -; CDR3aa: CASSLWQGNTIYF; CDR3nt: TGTGCCAGCAGCTTATGGCAGGGAAACACCATATATTTT
v_gene: TRBV29-1; d_gene: -; j_gene: TRBJ1-1; abundance: -; CDR3aa: CSVGVWGLGAFF; CDR3nt: TGCAGCGTTGGGGTTTGGGGGTTGGGAGCTTTCTTT
v_gene: TRBV7-3; d_gene: -; j_gene: TRBJ2-7; abundance: -; CDR3aa: CASSRTGSGGEQYF; CDR3nt: TGTGCCAGCAGCAGAACGGGCTCTGGTGGGGAGCAGTACTTC
v_gene: TRBV12-2; d_gene: -; j_gene: TRBJ2-7; abundance: few; CDR3aa: CACCRVCSYEQYF; CDR3nt: TGTGCATGTTGCCGGGTCTGCTCCTACGAGCAGTACTTC
v_gene: TRBV6-5; d_gene: -; j_gene: TRBJ1-1; abundance: -; CDR3aa: CASSYTGPNTEAFF; CDR3nt: TGTGCCAGCAGTTACACAGGGCCGAACACTGAAGCTTTCTTT
v_gene: TRBV19; d_gene: TRBD1; j_gene: TRBJ2-4; abundance: once; CDR3aa: CASWDRGSSKNIQYF; CDR3nt: TGTGCCAGTTGGGACAGGGGGAGTTCCAAAAACATTCAGTACTTC
v_gene: TRBV7-9; d_gene: -; j_gene: TRBJ1-2; abundance: -; CDR3aa: CASSLGANWGYGYTF; CDR3nt: TGTGCCAGCAGCTTAGGGGCGAATTGGGGCTATGGCTACACCTTC
v_gene: TRBV19; d_gene: -; j_gene: TRBJ2-2; abundance: -; CDR3aa: CASSIFGRAGGELFF; CDR3nt: TGTGCCAGTAGTATATTTGGCAGGGCTGGCGGGGAGCTGTTTTTT
v_gene: TRBV7-8; d_gene: -; j_gene: TRBJ2-4; abundance: -; CDR3aa: CASSFMGAKNIQYF; CDR3nt: TGTGCCAGCAGCTTTATGGGGGCCAAAAACATTCAGTACTTC
v_gene: TRBV30; d_gene: -; j_gene: TRBJ2-2; abundance: -; CDR3aa: CAWSGYGELFF; CDR3nt: TGTGCCTGGAGTGGTTACGGGGAGCTGTTTTTT
v_gene: TRBV7-9; d_gene: -; j_gene: TRBJ2-7; abundance: -; CDR3aa: CASSAPNGDEQYF; CDR3nt: TGTGCCAGCAGCGCACCAAACGGGGATGAGCAGTACTTC
v_gene: TRBV4-1; d_gene: -; j_gene: TRBJ2-7; abundance: once; CDR3aa: CASSPVGYEQYF; CDR3nt: TGCGCCAGCAGCCCCGTGGGATACGAGCAGTACTTC
v_gene: TRBV4-1; d_gene: -; j_gene: TRBJ2-7; abundance: -; CDR3aa: CASSQYKGGAKGEQYF; CDR3nt: TGCGCCAGCAGCCAATACAAGGGGGGGGCGAAGGGCGAGCAGTACTTC
v_gene: TRBV7-8; d_gene: TRBD1; j_gene: TRBJ2-7; abundance: -; CDR3aa: CASLPHDRGDREQYF; CDR3nt: TGTGCCAGCTTGCCACACGACAGGGGCGACCGGGAGCAGTACTTC